This TCR beta chain was identified during a study of blood T cell repertoires in COVID-19 (dated by TCRdb to 2020 to 2021). Study-level background: Collaborator samples came from the United States, Italy and Spain and covered acute and convalescent phases of COVID-19. The samples were drawn from two sources: the first 160 participants of the ongoing ImmuneRACE study, and 1,000 to 1,500 subjects contributed by 6 global collaborators. A de-identified subject ID, COVID-19 status, age in years and sex were almost always included in the sample metadata. The material from the prospective study consisted of cDNA or gDNA derived from T cells, B-cell-depleted T cells, or PBMCs. HLA class I and class II types, where available, came from metadata supplied by the sample provider rather than from assay-based typing. The dataset comprised deeply sampled blood TCRbeta repertoires from subjects exposed to, actively infected with, or recovered from COVID-19. The repertoires were made available in a free public database intended to serve as a resource for research on the immune response to SARS-CoV-2.

The immunoSEQ Assay, a bias-controlled multiplex PCR, was used to amplify TCRbeta CDR3 regions from genomic DNA. As for the original processing: The number of nucleated cells in each sample was estimated by amplification of reference gene primers within the assay. To quantify the absolute abundance of each unique TCRbeta CDR3 rearrangement, sequence reads were collapsed and filtered. For each sample, productive Simpson clonality was calculated as the square root of Simpson's diversity index across productive rearrangements. Not all clones reach the TCRdb copy of this immuneACCESS table, which keeps in-frame sequences only. Checked studies attribute under half of the gap to unresolved V genes and leave the rest unexplained. V and J calls and clone size are given by that table; D and trimming were obtained from the DNA. The sample has more than 200,000 clones on record, more than 75% of them singletons. Clones ranked in the top ten supply about 1.7% of the sample.

Enrolling through a virtual design, the prospective study's participants ranged in age from roughly 18 to 90 years and lived across 20 to 30 United States geographic areas. To assign participants to cohorts, the prospective study relied on clinical history that participants themselves reported in a screening survey and a study questionnaire. ImmuneRACE Cohort 3 recovered participants were defined by two consecutive negative NP/OP PCR tests, healthcare professional clearance, or symptom resolution. Mobile phlebotomists in the prospective study collected whole blood, serum and a nasopharyngeal or oropharyngeal swab from every participant. Additional blood draws and questionnaires over an approximately 2-month period could optionally be provided by prospective study participants. Blood samples from the prospective study were shipped frozen or at room temperature prior to DNA extraction. From the germline V gene (reference sequence), CDR1 is MNHNY and CDR2 is SVGAGI. A distance of 14 bases separates the germline ends of V and J, which lose 10 bases and 4 bases respectively. The CDR3 contains 13 residues, cysteine and phenylalanine counted. CDR3 DNA only is kept here, 39 bases in frame from base 1.

The paper's findings and limits, for the study overall: The quantity of clinical and demographic metadata differed by source and by participant and was supplied without curation.

In the case of this clone: The antigen this receptor binds is unknown. One base away there is no much larger clone; base qualities are not given.

The rearranged chain carries TRBV6-6 and TRBJ2-4; tentative D gene TRBD2, with 7 bases matching. The clonotype comes from a middle-aged man who had recovered from COVID-19. Sequenced input: PBMCs or T cells enriched from blood (not recorded which). The sequenced DNA is TGTGCCACCCATGAGGGGGGGAAAAACATTCAGTACTTC. Translated, this gives CATHEGGKNIQYF.